This TCR beta chain was recorded in a study of T cells in Graves' hyperthyroidism and ophthalmopathy. Overall study findings and caveats: Blood also held most thyroid clonotypes expanded beyond 0.001.

For ophthalmopathy patients, the Clinical Activity Score was at least 3 and the NOSPECS grade at least 4; duration was under 3 months. It was uncontrolled infection, other autoimmune disease, pregnancy or lactation that excluded patients. Thyroid ultrasound, orbital computed tomography, clinical symptoms, and serum thyroxine and TRAb underpinned diagnoses. Authors of the study amplified TCR beta CDR3 regions from RNA transcripts. A first-round RT-PCR of the TCR CDR3 used the HTBI primer set. From the multiplex PCR reads, TCRdb called clonotypes with MiXCR, one entry per CDR3 protein. The profile shows fewer than 750,000 distinct CDR3 sequences, more than 14% of them singletons. Concerning this clonotype itself: Its antigen is as yet unknown.

V lost 4 bases and J lost 5, with 15 bases in between. Germline loops: CDR1 KGHSH, CDR2 LQKENI. The CDR3 has 15 amino acids. The source of this sequence is a woman in her forties or fifties with Graves' ophthalmopathy. Sequenced sample: blood. V gene TRBV18 combines with J gene TRBJ1-5, with unresolved D. This CDR3 is CASSLLQNHDQPQHF. CDR3 nucleotide sequence: TGTGCCAGCTCACTACTACAAAATCACGATCAGCCCCAGCATTTT.